This note documents a single T cell receptor (beta chain) sequence. The junction departs from the called germline gene at one end, perhaps through a read error. The CDR3 extends over 14 amino acids. The germline CDR1 and CDR2 sequences are MNHNY and SVGAGI (reference sequence). Sequencing used immunoSEQ multiplex PCR; TCRdb keeps in-frame clones, though not all of them. The sample carries 180,000 or so clones, 91% recorded once. The data were obtained in a study of control samples from healthy donors and cancer patients. The chain combines TRBV6-6 with TRBJ1-1; 10 nucleotides line up with TRBD1. Source material: blood. This receptor was identified in a young woman in good health. CDR3 sequence reads: CASNYGQGGTEAFF. Written as DNA, the CDR3 is TGTGCCAGCAATTACGGACAGGGGGGAACTGAAGCTTTCTTT.